Described below is a single T cell receptor beta chain sequence and its context. Antigen: not known. Following extraction, RNA underwent reverse transcription to cDNA, which served as the sequencing template. Assay used: immunoSEQ multiplex PCR; TCRdb lists only in-frame clones, some missing. Here the sample spans 25,000 or so clones, about 50% being singletons. The sample belongs to a study of CD8+ T cells in alopecia areata. Overall study results and limits: Greater clonality was observed in lesional scalp samples, especially alopecia totalis/universalis, versus normal scalp. Sharing of TCRs across patients appeared less clear than in mice, possibly for HLA-related reasons. Scalp specimens additionally yield sequences from normal skin's resident alphabeta T cells.

V was clipped by 3 bases and J by 5 bases, with 6 bases between them. The CDR3 is 12 amino acids. Germline-derived CDR1 and CDR2 are SGDLS and YYNGEE. This receptor was obtained from a human donor with alopecia areata. The chain employs TRBV9 and TRBJ2-1; no firm D call. Sequencing was carried out using NKG2D-high CD8+ T cells sorted from blood. CDR3 nucleotide sequence: TGTGCCAGCAGCGGAGATAACAATGAGCAGTTCTTC. Translation: CASSGDNNEQFF.